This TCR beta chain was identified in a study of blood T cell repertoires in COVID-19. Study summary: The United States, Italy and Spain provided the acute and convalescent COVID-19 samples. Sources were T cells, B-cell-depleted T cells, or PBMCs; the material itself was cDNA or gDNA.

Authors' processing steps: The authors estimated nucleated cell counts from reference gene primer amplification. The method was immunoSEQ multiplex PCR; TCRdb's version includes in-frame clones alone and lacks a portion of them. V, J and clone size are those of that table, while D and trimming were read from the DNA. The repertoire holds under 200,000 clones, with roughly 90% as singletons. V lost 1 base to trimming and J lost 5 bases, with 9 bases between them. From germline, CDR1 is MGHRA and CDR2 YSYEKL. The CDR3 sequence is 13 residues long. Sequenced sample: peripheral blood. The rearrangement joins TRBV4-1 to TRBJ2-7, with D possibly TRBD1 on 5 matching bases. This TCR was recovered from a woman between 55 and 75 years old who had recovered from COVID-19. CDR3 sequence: CASSQGTSDEQYF. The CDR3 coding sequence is TGCGCCAGCAGCCAAGGGACATCAGACGAGCAGTACTTC.